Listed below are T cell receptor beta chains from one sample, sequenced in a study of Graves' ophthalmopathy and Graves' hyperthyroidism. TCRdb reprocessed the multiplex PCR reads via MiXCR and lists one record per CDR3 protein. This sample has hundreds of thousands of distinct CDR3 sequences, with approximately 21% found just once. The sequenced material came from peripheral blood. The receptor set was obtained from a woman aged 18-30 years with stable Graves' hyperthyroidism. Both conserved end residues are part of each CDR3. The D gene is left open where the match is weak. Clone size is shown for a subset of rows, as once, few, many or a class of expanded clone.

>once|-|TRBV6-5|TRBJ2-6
CASSYRTRGDGANVLTF
TGTGCCAGCAGTTACCGAACCCGCGGGGACGGGGCCAACGTCCTGACTTTC
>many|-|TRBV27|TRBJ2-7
CASSLVGSEQYF
TGTGCCAGCAGTTTAGTAGGGAGCGAGCAGTACTTC
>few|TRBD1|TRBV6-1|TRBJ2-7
CASNGQGHEQYF
TGTGCCAGCAACGGACAGGGCCACGAGCAGTACTTC
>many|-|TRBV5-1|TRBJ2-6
CASSLDISGANVLTF
TGCGCCAGCAGCTTGGACATCTCTGGGGCCAACGTCCTGACTTTC
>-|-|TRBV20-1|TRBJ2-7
CSVSLAYEQYF
TGCAGTGTCTCGCTGGCCTACGAGCAGTACTTC
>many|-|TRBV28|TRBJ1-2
CASSLSVAYGYTF
TGTGCCAGCAGTTTGTCCGTTGCCTATGGCTACACCTTC
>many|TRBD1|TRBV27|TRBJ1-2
CASSLFTGAQNGYTF
TGTGCCAGCAGTTTATTCACAGGGGCGCAAAATGGCTACACCTTC
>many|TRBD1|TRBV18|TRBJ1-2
CASSPASGDSGYTF
TGTGCCAGCTCACCAGCTTCAGGGGACAGTGGCTACACCTTC
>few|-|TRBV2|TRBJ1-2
CASSESGLYGYTF
TGTGCCAGCAGTGAGTCAGGCTTGTATGGCTACACCTTC
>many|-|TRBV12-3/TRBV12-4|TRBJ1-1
CASSFLRTNTEAFF
TGTGCCAGCAGTTTTTTACGTACGAACACTGAAGCTTTCTTT
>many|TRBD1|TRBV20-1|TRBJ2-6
CSARAGTGFSGANVLTF
TGCAGTGCTAGAGCCGGGACAGGTTTCTCTGGGGCCAACGTCCTGACTTTC
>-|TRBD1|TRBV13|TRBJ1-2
CASSSYRDRRGYTF
TGTGCCAGCAGCTCTTACCGGGACAGGAGGGGCTACACCTTC
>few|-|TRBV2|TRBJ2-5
CASRQGLETQYF
TGTGCCAGCAGACAGGGATTGGAGACCCAGTACTTC
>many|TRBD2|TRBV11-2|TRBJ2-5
CASSQLLAGVETQYF
TGTGCCAGCAGCCAACTACTAGCGGGAGTGGAGACCCAGTACTTC
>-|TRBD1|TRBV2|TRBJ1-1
CASSDPGGRTEAFF
TGTGCCAGCAGTGATCCAGGGGGCCGGACTGAAGCTTTCTTT
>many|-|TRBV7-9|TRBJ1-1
CASSQLMNTEAFF
TGTGCCAGCAGCCAACTGATGAACACTGAAGCTTTCTTT
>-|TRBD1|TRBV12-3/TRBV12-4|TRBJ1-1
CASRLGQEGDAFF
TGTGCCAGCAGATTGGGACAGGAAGGTGATGCTTTCTTT